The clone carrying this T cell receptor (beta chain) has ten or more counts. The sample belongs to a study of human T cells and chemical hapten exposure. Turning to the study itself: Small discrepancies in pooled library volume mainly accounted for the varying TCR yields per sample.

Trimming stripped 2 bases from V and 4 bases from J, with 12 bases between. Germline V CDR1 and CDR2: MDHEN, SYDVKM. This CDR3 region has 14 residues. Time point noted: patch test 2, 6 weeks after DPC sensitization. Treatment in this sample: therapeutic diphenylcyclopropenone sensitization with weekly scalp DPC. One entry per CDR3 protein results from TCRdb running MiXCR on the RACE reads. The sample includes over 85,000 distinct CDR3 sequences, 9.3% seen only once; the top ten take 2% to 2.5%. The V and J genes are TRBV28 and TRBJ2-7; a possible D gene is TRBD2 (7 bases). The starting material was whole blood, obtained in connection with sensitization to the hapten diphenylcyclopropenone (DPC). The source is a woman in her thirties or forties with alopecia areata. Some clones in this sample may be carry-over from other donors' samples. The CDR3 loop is CASSLPGGRYEQYF. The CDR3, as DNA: TGTGCCAGCAGTTTACCGGGGGGCAGATACGAGCAGTACTTC.